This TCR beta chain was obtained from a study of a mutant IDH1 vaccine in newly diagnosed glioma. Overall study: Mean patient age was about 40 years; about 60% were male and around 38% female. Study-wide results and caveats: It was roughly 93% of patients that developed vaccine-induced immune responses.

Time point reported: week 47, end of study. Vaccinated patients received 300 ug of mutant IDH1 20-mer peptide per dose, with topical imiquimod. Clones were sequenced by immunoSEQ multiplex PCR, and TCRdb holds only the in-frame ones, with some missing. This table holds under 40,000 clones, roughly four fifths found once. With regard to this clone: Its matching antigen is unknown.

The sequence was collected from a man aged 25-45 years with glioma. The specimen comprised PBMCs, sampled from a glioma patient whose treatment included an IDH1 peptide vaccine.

The CDR3 protein is CASSLRRAGDNSPLHF. CDR3 bases: TGTGCCAGCAGCCTCCGGAGGGCCGGAGATAATTCACCCCTCCACTTT. The chain has TRBV5-5 and TRBJ1-6; D remains unclear. Trimming cost V 4 bases and J 5 bases, with 16 bases left between them. In germline, CDR1 is SGHKS, CDR2 YYEKEE (reference sequence). The CDR3 has 16 residues. The variable domain in full, completed from reference TRBV5-5 and TRBJ1-6, reads DAGVTQSPTHLIKTRGQQVTLRCSPISGHKSVSWYQQVLGQGPQFIFQYYEKEERGRGNFPDRFSARQFPNYSSELNVNALLLGDSALYLCASSLRRAGDNSPLHFGNGTRLTVT.